The 17 T cell receptor beta chains below come from one sample, sequenced in a study of shared clonotypes between healthy human individuals. Naive CD8 cells, CD45RO-negative and positively selected for CCR7, excluded terminally differentiated effector memory CD45RA+ cells. The assay was immunoSEQ multiplex PCR, and TCRdb's table has in-frame clones only and misses some. The sample has about 2 million clones, about 95% seen once. The specimen was naive CD8+ T cells sorted from blood. These receptors were collected from a young man in good health.

The chain is built from TRBV7-8 and TRBJ2-7, with a weak D call TRBD1 (6 bases). This CDR3 is built from 15 residues. Looked up from germline, CDR1 is SGHVS and CDR2 is FQNEAQ. V was trimmed by 5 bases and J by 5 bases, leaving 19 bases between them. The CDR3 loop is CASSPGGGLGHEQYF. CDR3 in DNA: TGTGCCAGCAGCCCAGGTGGGGGCTTGGGCCACGAGCAGTACTTC.

The V gene is TRBV27, the J gene TRBJ2-2, with 7 bases aligning to TRBD1. The junction had 7 bases not matched to a gene; V was cut back by 3 bases and J by 9 bases. This CDR3 region has 14 residues. The V gene's germline CDR1 is MNHEY and CDR2 SMNVEV (reference sequence). The CDR3 DNA follows: TGTGCCAGCAGTTTTGAGTTGACAGGGCGGGAGCTGTTTTTT. Amino acid sequence: CASSFELTGRELFF.

Of note for this clone: This specimen includes other DNA sequences encoding the same CDR3. This chain connects TRBV6-5 to TRBJ1-1; possible D gene TRBD1, 5 bases. The V gene's germline CDR1 is MNHEY and CDR2 SVGAGI. V lost 2 bases and J lost 2, with 6 bases in between. There are 13 residues in the CDR3. Here the CDR3 reads CASSYGQNTEAFF. The CDR3 bases are TGTGCCAGCAGTTACGGACAAAACACTGAAGCTTTCTTT.

Worth noting for this clone: Other DNA sequences within the sample encode an identical CDR3. The gene calls are TRBV5-1 and TRBJ2-1; a weak D match, TRBD1 (5 bases). Germline assignment: CDR1 SGHRS and CDR2 YFSETQ. Trimming took off 5 bases at V and 3 bases at J, with 6 bases between the two ends. The CDR3 totals 12 residues. CDR3 in DNA: TGCGCCAGCAGAGACAGCTACAATGAGCAGTTCTTC. This sequence encodes CASRDSYNEQFF.

This CDR3 reads CASSPWGMYEQYF. CDR3 in DNA: TGTGCCAGCAGCCCATGGGGTATGTACGAGCAGTACTTC. V and J are TRBV13 and TRBJ2-7; no definite D call. Trimming stripped 5 bases from V and 4 bases from J, with 12 bases between. CDR3 length equals 13 residues. Germline assignment: CDR1 PRHDT and CDR2 FYEKMQ (reference sequence).

The CDR3 DNA reads as TGTGCCAGCAGCCTGGCCGCCGGGACTAGCGGGATGGGTGAGCAGTTCTTC. Translated, it gives CASSLAAGTSGMGEQFF. The chain couples TRBV7-2 to TRBJ2-1, with 13 bases matching TRBD2. The V gene end was trimmed by 5 bases and the J gene end by 9 bases; junction bases not matched to a gene: 13. In germline, CDR1 is SGHTA, CDR2 FQGNSA. The CDR3 is 17 residues long.

V and J are TRBV13 and TRBJ2-3; D is unclear. There are 15 residues in the CDR3. V dropped 5 bases and J dropped 0 bases, with 12 bases sitting between them. Germline CDR1 reads PRHDT; CDR2 reads FYEKMQ (reference sequence). The CDR3 spells CASSRREGSTDTQYF. CDR3 DNA: TGTGCCAGCAGCCGACGTGAAGGTAGCACAGATACGCAGTATTTT.

The chain links TRBV2 to TRBJ2-7; perhaps TRBD2 as D (6 bases). Trimming took 2 bases from V and 0 from J, leaving 14 bases between them. The germline V gene has CDR1 SNHLY and CDR2 FYNNEI. CDR3 size: 16 residues. CDR3 nucleotides: TGTGCCAGCAGTGAACGCGGTGACGGGAGCTCCTACGAGCAGTACTTC. It yields the protein CASSERGDGSSYEQYF.

The chain links TRBV15 to TRBJ2-4; no definite D call. Looked up from germline, CDR1 is LNHNV and CDR2 is YYDKDF (reference sequence). Trimming cost V 5 bases and J 6 bases, with 26 bases left between them. This CDR3 comprises 18 residues. In nucleotides, the CDR3 is TGTGCCACCAGCGCAGATGTGGACCACCCCCCATCTGGAAACATTCAGTACTTC. Its translation: CATSADVDHPPSGNIQYF.

This sequence joins TRBV2 and TRBJ2-1, with D tentatively TRBD1 (6 bases). The germline V and J ends were trimmed by 4 bases and 0 bases, with 13 bases remaining between them. Germline values: CDR1 SNHLY, CDR2 FYNNEI. The CDR3 sequence is 16 residues long. CDR3 sequence reads: CASSAGQSSSYNEQFF. In DNA form, the CDR3 reads TGTGCCAGCAGTGCCGGACAGTCGAGCTCCTACAATGAGCAGTTCTTC.

The V and J genes are TRBV9 and TRBJ2-1; TRBD2 aligns across 11 bases. Trimming cost V 4 bases and J 4 bases; bases outside gene matches: 7. The V gene's germline CDR1 is SGDLS and CDR2 YYNGEE. The CDR3 consists of 16 residues. The CDR3 spells CASSLTSGTSYNEQFF. CDR3 DNA sequence: TGTGCCAGCAGCTTGACTAGCGGGACATCTTACAATGAGCAGTTCTTC.

This rearrangement joins TRBV9 to TRBJ2-1; D is undetermined. The CDR3 spans 17 residues. V lost 4 bases, J lost 0 bases, and 17 bases lay in between. Germline CDR1 SGDLS, CDR2 YYNGEE. DNA of the CDR3: TGTGCCAGCAGCCCGGGCCCGAACTACCCCTCCTACAATGAGCAGTTCTTC. Protein: CASSPGPNYPSYNEQFF. Using reference TRBV9 and TRBJ2-1 for the parts outside the CDR3, the full variable domain is DSGVTQTPKHLITATGQRVTLRCSPRSGDLSVYWYQQSLDQGLQFLIQYYNGEERAKGNILERFSAQQFPDLHSELNLSSLELGDSALYFCASSPGPNYPSYNEQFFGPGTRLTVL.

The chain carries TRBV5-4 and TRBJ2-7; no reliable D call. V was cut by 0 bases and J by 3 bases, with 10 bases left in between. Germline loops: CDR1 SGHNT, CDR2 YYREEE (reference sequence). This CDR3 region has 14 residues. In nucleotides, the CDR3 is TGTGCCAGCAGCTTGGCGGACGTAAACTACGAGCAGTACTTC. Amino acids: CASSLADVNYEQYF.

Comment on this clone: Other DNA sequences in the sample encode the same CDR3. The gene calls are TRBV27 and TRBJ1-2; D is undetermined. Trimming left V 5 bases short and J 2 bases short, with 9 bases between. This CDR3 region has 13 residues. The germline gives CDR1 MNHEY, CDR2 SMNVEV (reference sequence). For the CDR3, the DNA is TGTGCCAGCAGTCCGGACCGCAACTATGGCTACACCTTC. Its translation is CASSPDRNYGYTF.

This sequence joins TRBV13 and TRBJ1-1; unclear D gene. Germline loops: CDR1 PRHDT, CDR2 FYEKMQ (reference sequence). The CDR3 is made up of 14 amino acids. V was shortened by 4 bases and J by 6 bases, with 15 bases between the two germline ends. For the CDR3, the DNA is TGTGCCAGCAGCTCCGACCCCGAGAGCGCTGAAGCTTTCTTT. The encoded protein is CASSSDPESAEAFF.

The chain links TRBV9 to TRBJ2-7, with unresolved D. Germline V gene lookup returns CDR1 SGDLS and CDR2 YYNGEE. With 0 bases removed from V and 2 bases from J, the gap between germline ends came to 12 bases. The CDR3 spans 15 residues. The CDR3 spells CASSVENSAPYEQYF. CDR3 nucleotide sequence: TGTGCCAGCAGCGTAGAAAACAGCGCTCCCTACGAGCAGTACTTC.

The chain has TRBV18 and TRBJ2-5; D is ambiguous. Germline CDR1 and CDR2: KGHSH and LQKENI. This CDR3 has 15 residues. V lost 6 bases and J 3 bases, leaving 17 bases between the germline ends. This CDR3 reads CASSHFAALEETQYF. In DNA form, the CDR3 reads TGTGCCAGCTCCCACTTTGCAGCCCTTGAAGAGACCCAGTACTTC.